This TCR beta chain was documented in a study of shared clonotypes between healthy human individuals. Study-level findings and limits: Among non-shared clonotypes, generation probabilities were lower than among those shared by all four donors.

With respect to this clone: What it binds is unknown.

CD45RO-negative CD8 cells positively selected for CCR7 made up the naive population, which excluded terminally differentiated effector memory CD45RA+ cells. The CDR3 totals 14 residues. Deletions cut 5 bases from V and 6 bases from J, with 15 bases between. Germline V gives CDR1 LGHNA, CDR2 YSLEER. Clones were read by immunoSEQ multiplex PCR, and TCRdb kept only the in-frame ones, dropping some. The repertoire has about 2 million clones, less than 95% of them found once; the top ten carry about 1.1%. The chain combines TRBV4-3 with TRBJ2-3, with D uncertain. The sequenced sample consisted of naive CD8+ T cells sorted from blood. The sequence came from a man younger than 35 in good health. The CDR3 sequence is CASSSEGPVDTQYF. The CDR3 region has the DNA TGCGCCAGCAGCTCTGAAGGGCCGGTGGATACGCAGTATTTT.